These 13 T cell receptor beta chains share one sample of origin, sequenced in a study of blood T cell repertoires in COVID-19. Sequenced by immunoSEQ multiplex PCR; TCRdb stores in-frame clones only, minus some. The table has approximately 170,000 clones, around 89% seen once. The specimen was PBMCs or T cells enriched from blood (not recorded which). The receptors come from a woman aged 18-29 years who had recovered from COVID-19.

The gene calls are TRBV5-1 and TRBJ2-7; D gene unclear. The germline CDR1 and CDR2 sequences are SGHRS and YFSETQ. Trimming cost V 0 bases and J 4 bases, with 14 bases left between them. This CDR3 has 15 amino acids. The CDR3 sequence: CASSLGNSRRYEQYF. The CDR3 region has the DNA TGCGCCAGCAGCTTGGGAAACAGCAGACGATACGAGCAGTACTTC.

This chain uses TRBV12-5 with TRBJ2-1, with 7 bases aligning to TRBD2. This CDR3 region has 12 residues. Losses at the gene ends were 8 bases for V and 4 bases for J; bases not matched to a gene: 2. Germline assignment: CDR1 LGHNT and CDR2 FRNRAP. The CDR3 region has the DNA TGTGCTAGTAGCGGGATTTACAATGAGCAGTTCTTC. It specifies CASSGIYNEQFF.

The sample holds a few counts of this clone. This sequence joins TRBV5-1 and TRBJ2-1, with a weak D call TRBD2 (6 bases). V lost 2 bases, J lost 8 bases, and 11 bases lay in between. The length of the CDR3 is 13 residues. Per the germline V gene, CDR1 is SGHRS and CDR2 is YFSETQ. CDR3 nucleotides: TGCGCCAGCAGCTTACTAGCCGGGGATGAGCAGTTCTTC. It is translated as CASSLLAGDEQFF.

DNA for the CDR3: TGTGCCAGCAGCAGGGGAGGGTCGGTCGGCCAGTACTTC. Its translation: CASSRGGSVGQYF. The chain has TRBV12-3 or TRBV12-4 and TRBJ2-5; maybe TRBD2 (7 bases). V was shortened by 6 bases and J by 10 bases, with 18 bases between the two germline ends. This CDR3 contains 13 residues.

The V call is TRBV28, the J call TRBJ2-1, with TRBD1 as a possible D gene (6 bases). Trimming removed 6 bases at V and 7 bases at J, with 19 bases between. CDR1 is MDHEN and CDR2 is SYDVKM in the germline V gene. The CDR3 consists of 15 residues. CDR3 region: CASRNRRGSGNEQFF. The CDR3 bases are TGTGCCAGCAGGAACCGCAGGGGTTCCGGGAATGAGCAGTTCTTC. Full variable domain (missing parts from reference TRBV28 and TRBJ2-1): DVKVTQSSRYLVKRTGEKVFLECVQDMDHENMFWYRQDPGLGLRLIYFSYDVKMKEKGDIPEGYSVSREKKERFSLILESASTNQTSMYLCASRNRRGSGNEQFFGPGTRLTVL.

The chain links TRBV5-1 to TRBJ1-1; D uncertain. The CDR3 spans 16 residues. Germline CDR1 SGHRS, CDR2 YFSETQ. The V end was cut by 4 bases, the J end by 3 bases, with 19 bases between. The CDR3 DNA is TGCGCCAGCAGCCAAACGGGAGGAGAAATCGACACTGAAGCTTTCTTT. Translated: CASSQTGGEIDTEAFF.

This clone was observed once. This rearrangement joins TRBV2 to TRBJ2-3, with TRBD1 identical over 8 bases. The CDR3 spans 17 residues. Germline V lookup: CDR1 SNHLY, CDR2 FYNNEI. V lost 6 bases, J lost 2 bases, and 13 bases stayed unmatched. The CDR3: CASSPGQGIRSTDTQYF. The CDR3 coding sequence is TGTGCCAGCAGCCCCGGACAGGGTATTCGGTCCACAGATACGCAGTATTTT.

This chain uses TRBV28 with TRBJ2-7; 8 bases align to TRBD1. Germline V lookup: CDR1 MDHEN, CDR2 SYDVKM. Unmatched junction bases numbered 9, after V lost 2 bases and J lost 3 bases. The CDR3 extends over 16 amino acids. This chain's CDR3 is CASSLRQGASLYEQYF. CDR3 DNA sequence: TGTGCCAGCAGTTTACGCCAGGGGGCGAGCCTCTACGAGCAGTACTTC.

V gene TRBV9 combines with J gene TRBJ2-3; 7 nucleotides line up with TRBD2. The CDR3 consists of 17 residues. J was trimmed by 6 bases and V by 0 bases; bases with no gene match: 13. Germline loops: CDR1 SGDLS, CDR2 YYNGEE. The CDR3 region is CASSVGLGRLGSDTQYF. The CDR3 DNA is TGTGCCAGCAGCGTAGGTCTCGGGAGGCTCGGTTCTGATACGCAGTATTTT.

The chain combines TRBV24-1 with TRBJ2-3, with D unresolved. The CDR3 length is 15 residues. V was shortened by 1 base and J by 5 bases, with 12 bases between the two germline ends. Germline assignment: CDR1 KGHDR and CDR2 SFDVKD. The CDR3 coding sequence is TGTGCCACCAGTGATTTTTCGCTTGAGGTAGATACGCAGTATTTT. Amino acid sequence: CATSDFSLEVDTQYF.

The chain uses TRBV7-9 and TRBJ1-3, with 7 positions matching TRBD1. The germline CDR1 and CDR2 sequences are SEHNR and FQNEAQ (reference sequence). The V segment lost 3 bases and the J segment 3 bases; nucleotides outside the gene matches: 11. The CDR3 length is 17 residues. CDR3 sequence (DNA): TGTGCCAGCAGCTTTCGGGCAGGGGGGAAAAGTGGAAACACCATATATTTT. Translated: CASSFRAGGKSGNTIYF.

J is TRBJ1-2 and V is TRBV3-1 (or the pseudogene TRBV3-2); the match to TRBD1 covers 7 bases. Germline V CDR1 and CDR2: LGHDT, YNNKEL (reference sequence). The CDR3 runs 15 residues. The trim removed 7 bases at V and 14 bases at J, leaving 22 bases unmatched. DNA for the CDR3: TGTGCCAGCACAAACTCTAACCTCCCGGACAGGCGTAGGACCTTC. It is translated as CASTNSNLPDRRRTF.

The V and J genes are TRBV27 and TRBJ1-6; D is unresolved. The CDR3 is 14 residues long. Germline V CDR1 and CDR2: MNHEY, SMNVEV (reference sequence). Trimming removed 2 bases from V and 8 bases from J, with 10 bases in between. In nucleotides, the CDR3 is TGTGCCAGCAGTTTAGGTGGAGGGCATTCACCCCTCCACTTT. Translating it yields CASSLGGGHSPLHF.